This TCR beta chain came from a study of CD8 T cells in Susac syndrome. Study findings and constraints: The study identified around fifteen and five Susac-specific public clones in total CD8+ and CD8+ TEMRA repertoires.

With random hexamers, about 0.5 to 1 ug RNA was reverse transcribed. Amplification of TCR beta CDR3 was carried out by immunoSEQ multiplex PCR, which covered 54 Vbeta and 13 Jbeta segments. One entry per CDR3 protein results from TCRdb running MiXCR on the immunoSEQ multiplex PCR reads. The sample contains roughly 80,000 distinct CDR3 sequences, roughly 94% of which appear only once. On this clonotype: Its antigen is still unknown.

CDR1 is LGHNA and CDR2 is YNFKEQ in the germline V gene. V was pared by 0 bases and J by 5 bases, with 5 bases between. The CDR3 length is 13 residues. V gene TRBV4-2 combines with J gene TRBJ1-5; D is unclear. The source material was CD8+ T cells from PBMCs. The receptor comes from a human donor with Susac syndrome. The DNA for the CDR3 is TGTGCCAGCAGCCAAGACCCCGATCAGCCCCAGCATTTT. Translated, it gives CASSQDPDQPQHF.